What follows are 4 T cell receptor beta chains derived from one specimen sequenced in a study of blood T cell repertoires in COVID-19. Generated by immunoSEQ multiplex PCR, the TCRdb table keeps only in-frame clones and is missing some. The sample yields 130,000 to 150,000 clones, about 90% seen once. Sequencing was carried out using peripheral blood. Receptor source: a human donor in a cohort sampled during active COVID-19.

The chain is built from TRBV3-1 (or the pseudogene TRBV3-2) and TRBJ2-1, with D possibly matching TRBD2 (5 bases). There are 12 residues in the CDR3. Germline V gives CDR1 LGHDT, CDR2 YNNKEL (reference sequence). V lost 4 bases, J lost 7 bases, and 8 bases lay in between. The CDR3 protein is CASSRTGNEQFF. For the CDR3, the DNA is TGTGCCAGCAGCCGAACGGGAAATGAGCAGTTCTTC.

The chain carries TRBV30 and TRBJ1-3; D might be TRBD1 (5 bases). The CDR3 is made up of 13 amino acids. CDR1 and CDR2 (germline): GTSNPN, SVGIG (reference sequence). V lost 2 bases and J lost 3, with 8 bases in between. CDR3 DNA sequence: TGTGCCTGGAGTAGCGGGGGTGGAAACACCATATATTTT. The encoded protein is CAWSSGGGNTIYF.

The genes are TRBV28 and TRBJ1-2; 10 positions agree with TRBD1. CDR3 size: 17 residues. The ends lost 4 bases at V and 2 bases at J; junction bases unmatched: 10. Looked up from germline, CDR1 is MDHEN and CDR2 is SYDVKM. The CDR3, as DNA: TGTGCCAGCAGTTCCTCGCCCGGGACAGGGGAAAACTATGGCTACACCTTC. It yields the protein CASSSSPGTGENYGYTF.

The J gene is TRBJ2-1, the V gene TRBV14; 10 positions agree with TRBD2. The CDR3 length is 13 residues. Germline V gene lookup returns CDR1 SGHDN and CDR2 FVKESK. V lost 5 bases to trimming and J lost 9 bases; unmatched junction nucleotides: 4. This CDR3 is CASSARLAGEQFF. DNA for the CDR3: TGTGCCAGCAGCGCCCGACTAGCGGGTGAGCAGTTCTTC.